The clone carrying this TCR beta chain was counted a single time. The antigen remains unidentified. V was trimmed by 0 bases and J by 3 bases, leaving 11 bases between them. CDR1 is MNHEY, CDR2 SVGAGI, per germline. This CDR3 has 15 residues. The PCR contained 60 Vbeta and 13 Jbeta primers. Assay used: immunoSEQ multiplex PCR; TCRdb lists only in-frame clones, some missing. The sample lists 100,000 to 150,000 clones; 65% to 80% were seen once. The data originate from a study of cytomegalovirus exposure and HLA in healthy donors. At the level of the study: Counted in an early data release were approximately 85 million unique TCRs from HLA-typed donors.

Study-level points and caveats: There were 150 to 200 TCR beta chains listed as cytomegalovirus-associated. Reported results showed that the classifier diagnosed cytomegalovirus status with high specificity and sensitivity.

What was sequenced was PBMCs. The clonotype originates from a male donor in good health and CMV-seropositive. The J gene is TRBJ1-2, the V gene TRBV6-5; D not certain. CDR3 residues: CASSYSGISDYGYTF. CDR3 coding DNA: TGTGCCAGCAGTTACTCGGGCATCTCGGACTATGGCTACACCTTC.